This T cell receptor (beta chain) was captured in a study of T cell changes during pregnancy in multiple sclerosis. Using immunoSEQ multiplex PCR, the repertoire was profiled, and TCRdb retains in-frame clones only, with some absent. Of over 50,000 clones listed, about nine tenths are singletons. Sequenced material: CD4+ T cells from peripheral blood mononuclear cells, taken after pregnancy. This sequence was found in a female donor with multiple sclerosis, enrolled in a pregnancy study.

In DNA form, the CDR3 reads TGTGCCAGTAGCGACCCCAGGGGGCCGAGCACTGAAGCTTTCTTT. This gives the protein CASSDPRGPSTEAFF. The V call is TRBV19, the J call TRBJ1-1; 8 nucleotides agree with TRBD1. With 6 bases clipped from V and 4 bases from J, the junction kept 10 bases outside the gene matches. The length of the CDR3 is 15 residues. Germline V gene sequence: CDR1 LNHDA, CDR2 SQIVND (reference sequence).